This TCR beta chain was captured in a study of B cell selection in AIRE deficiency. General study points: About 30.6% of healthy-shared Treg sequences were found among patient Tconv cells. Of 3,000 to 4,000 shared Treg TCRbeta sequences, under 40% were healthy-donor-only and around 8.7% patient-only.

CD4+CD127+ cells were sorted as the conventional CD4 T cells. CDR1 and CDR2 from the germline V gene are MNHEY and SMNVEV (reference sequence). V gave up 5 bases and J gave up 0 bases, with 17 bases separating them. The CDR3 extends over 16 amino acids. Generated by immunoSEQ multiplex PCR, the TCRdb table keeps only in-frame clones and is missing some. The sample yields fewer than 30,000 clones, around 97% seen once. Comments on this clone: The antigen is not known.

The chain employs TRBV27 and TRBJ2-7, with D perhaps matching TRBD1 or TRBD2 (5 bases each). The TCR was taken from a human donor with AIRE deficiency. The sequencing input was conventional CD4+ T cells sorted from PBMCs. CDR3 sequence (DNA): TGTGCCAGCAGTCGCGACCAGAGGGGCGCCTCCTACGAGCAGTACTTC. Translating it yields CASSRDQRGASYEQYF.